The T cell receptor beta chain under discussion was sequenced for a study of T cell repertoires in cytomegalovirus infection. Across the study: In public TCR beta signatures, there were indications of both CMV infection and matching HLA type. Study-level findings and limits: Carriage of CMV together with the relevant HLA was identifiable through cumulative public TCR beta family frequency.

A remark on this clonotype: No antigen is known for it.

TCRdb fed the reads into MiXCR, producing one record per CDR3 protein. The data hold roughly 800,000 distinct CDR3 sequences, with about 28% observed a single time. This specimen consisted of cultured CD8+ T cells from PBMCs, obtained from culture after CMV antigen stimulation. The clonotype originates from a human donor in good health (CMV status not recorded). Some clones in this sample may be carry-over from other donors' samples.

CDR3 sequence (DNA): TGTGCCACCAGTGGAGGGACTAGCGGGGGGGTTCCCTTTTCCAATGAGCAGTTCTTC. Residues: CATSGGTSGGVPFSNEQFF. The rearrangement uses TRBV24-1 and TRBJ2-1; 16 bases are shared with TRBD2. V lost 5 bases to trimming and J lost 6 bases; unmatched junction nucleotides: 12. Germline lookup yields CDR1 KGHDR and CDR2 SFDVKD. The CDR3 has 19 residues.